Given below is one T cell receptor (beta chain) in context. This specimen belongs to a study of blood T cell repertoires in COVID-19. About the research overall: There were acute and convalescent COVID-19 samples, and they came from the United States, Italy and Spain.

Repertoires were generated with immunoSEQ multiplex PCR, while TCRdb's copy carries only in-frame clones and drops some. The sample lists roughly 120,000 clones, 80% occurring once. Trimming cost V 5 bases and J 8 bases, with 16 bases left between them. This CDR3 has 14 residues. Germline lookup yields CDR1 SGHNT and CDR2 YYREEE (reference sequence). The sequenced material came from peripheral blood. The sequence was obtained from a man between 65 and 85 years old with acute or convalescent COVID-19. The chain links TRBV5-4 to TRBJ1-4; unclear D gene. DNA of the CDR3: TGTGCCAGCAGTTCACGGGATGAGAGGGAAAAACTGTTTTTT. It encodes CASSSRDEREKLFF. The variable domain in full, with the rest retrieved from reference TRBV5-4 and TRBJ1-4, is ETGVTQSPTHLIKTRGQQVTLRCSSQSGHNTVSWYQQALGQGPQFIFQYYREEENGRGNFPPRFSGLQFPNYSSELNVNALELDDSALYLCASSSRDEREKLFFGSGTQLSVL.